This T cell receptor (beta chain) is drawn from a study of shared clonotypes between healthy human individuals. Generated by immunoSEQ multiplex PCR, the TCRdb table keeps only in-frame clones and is missing some. The table lists more than 2 million clones, 93% of them singletons, with about 1.7% in the top ten. Terminally differentiated effector memory CD45RA+ cells were excluded by CCR7 positive selection of CD45RO-negative cells. The CDR3 consists of 16 residues. V was cut by 2 bases and J by 0 bases, with 14 bases left in between. Per the germline V gene, CDR1 is GTSNPN and CDR2 is SVGIG (reference sequence).

The sample was naive CD8+ T cells from PBMCs. The TCR was taken from a man aged 18 to 30 in good health. Some clones in this sample may be carry-over from other donors' samples. The chain uses TRBV30 and TRBJ2-1, with D tentatively TRBD1 (5 bases). CDR3 in DNA: TGTGCCTGGAGTCCCAGACAGACTTACTCCTACAATGAGCAGTTCTTC. Translated: CAWSPRQTYSYNEQFF.